The next 18 T cell receptor beta chains were all read from a single sample in a study of blood T cell repertoires in COVID-19. Data came from immunoSEQ multiplex PCR; TCRdb stores just in-frame clones and leaves some out. The table lists roughly 70,000 clones, 85% to 90% of them singletons. The sample was peripheral blood. The source is a man aged 65 to 79 with active COVID-19.

A word on this clone: Other DNA sequences within the sample encode an identical CDR3. The gene calls are TRBV11-2 and TRBJ2-3, with a weak D call TRBD1 (6 bases). V lost 5 bases to trimming and J lost 4 bases, with 10 bases between them. Looked up from germline, CDR1 is SGHAT and CDR2 is FQNNGV. The CDR3 covers 13 residues. The CDR3 protein is CASSRTGPDTQYF. The CDR3 coding sequence is TGTGCCAGCAGCCGAACAGGGCCAGATACGCAGTATTTT.

The rearrangement uses TRBV19 and TRBJ2-3, with 7 bases identical to TRBD2. CDR1 is LNHDA and CDR2 is SQIVND in the germline V gene (reference sequence). The CDR3 covers 14 residues. V lost 4 bases and J lost 4; bases outside the gene matches: 5. DNA for the CDR3: TGTGCCAGTAGTAGCGGGAGAGTCGCAGATACGCAGTATTTT. It is translated as CASSSGRVADTQYF. Drawing the rest from reference TRBV19 and TRBJ2-3, the complete variable domain is DGGITQSPKYLFRKEGQNVTLSCEQNLNHDAMYWYRQDPGQGLRLIYYSQIVNDFQKGDIAEGYSVSREKKESFPLTVTSAQKNPTAFYLCASSSGRVADTQYFGPGTRLTVL.

For this clone: At one end, the junction sequence differs from germline, possibly due to a read error. The chain uses TRBV20-1 and TRBJ2-7; 7 nucleotides line up with TRBD2. CDR3 length: 16 residues. Germline V gene data show CDR1 as DFQATT and CDR2 as SNEGSKA (reference sequence). CDR3: CSASDRGTIAGGRQHF. For the CDR3, the DNA is TGCAGTGCTAGTGACCGGGGGACTATCGCAGGTGGGAGGCAGCACTTC.

V is TRBV11-2 and J is TRBJ2-7; 9 bases fit TRBD2. J lost 3 bases, V lost 3 bases, and 3 bases had no gene match. The CDR3 covers 14 residues. Germline CDR1 reads SGHAT; CDR2 reads FQNNGV. The CDR3 nucleotides are TGTGCCAGCAGCTTGGCGGGAGGGGTCTACGAGCAGTACTTC. It translates to CASSLAGGVYEQYF.

The V and J genes are TRBV19 and TRBJ2-7; the D gene is possibly TRBD1 (6 bases). There are 11 residues in the CDR3. Germline V gene sequence: CDR1 LNHDA, CDR2 SQIVND (reference sequence). The V and J ends lost 7 bases and 3 bases respectively, with 7 bases between them. The CDR3 reads CASTDSYEQYF. The DNA of the CDR3 is TGTGCCAGTACGGACAGCTACGAGCAGTACTTC.

J is TRBJ1-5 and V is TRBV6-2 or TRBV6-3; 9 nucleotides agree with TRBD1. With 2 bases clipped from V and 0 bases from J, the junction kept 2 bases outside the gene matches. The CDR3 has 16 amino acids. CDR1 and CDR2 from the germline V gene are MNHEY and SVGEGT. The CDR3 DNA is TGTGCCAGCAGTTACAACAGGGGGCCTAGCAATCAGCCCCAGCATTTT. This codes for CASSYNRGPSNQPQHF.

This clone has just a few counts. The chain combines TRBV12-5 with TRBJ1-1; 12 nucleotides align to TRBD1. This CDR3 has 19 residues. V dropped 0 bases and J dropped 5; count of bases not matched to a gene: 13. Germline V gene data show CDR1 as LGHNT and CDR2 as FRNRAP. Here the CDR3 reads CASGLVLGTGGLSRTEAFF. The CDR3, as DNA: TGTGCTAGTGGTTTGGTTTTGGGGACAGGGGGCCTCTCGAGGACTGAAGCTTTCTTT.

The chain couples TRBV5-1 to TRBJ2-7; 7 bases map to TRBD1. J gave up 2 bases and V 0 bases, and 11 bases lay outside the gene matches. The germline V gene encodes CDR1 SGHRS and CDR2 YFSETQ. The CDR3 covers 17 residues. Written as DNA, the CDR3 is TGCGCCAGCAGCTTGGGAGGGATAGGGGGCCCGACCTACGAGCAGTACTTC. The encoded protein is CASSLGGIGGPTYEQYF. Combining the CDR3 with reference TRBV5-1 and TRBJ2-7 gives the whole variable domain KAGVTQTPRYLIKTRGQQVTLSCSPISGHRSVSWYQQTPGQGLQFLFEYFSETQRNKGNFPGRFSGRQFSNSRSEMNVSTLELGDSALYLCASSLGGIGGPTYEQYFGPGTRLTVT.

V gene TRBV6-1 combines with J gene TRBJ2-2; possible D gene TRBD1, 5 bases. In germline, CDR1 is MNHNS, CDR2 SASEGT. The CDR3 length is 14 residues. Trimming left V 2 bases short and J 3 bases short, with 7 bases between. The CDR3 is CASSELGHTGELFF. The CDR3, as DNA: TGTGCCAGCAGTGAACTGGGGCACACCGGGGAGCTGTTTTTT.

This clone was detected ten times or more. The chain employs TRBV7-2 and TRBJ2-7, with a tentative D call TRBD2 (6 bases). The CDR3 sequence is 15 residues long. CDR1 is SGHTA and CDR2 is FQGNSA in the germline V gene. The V end was cut by 4 bases, the J end by 6 bases, with 19 bases between. The CDR3 nucleotides are TGTGCCAGCAGCTCAGATCCGGCGGGATGGGCCGAGCAGTACTTC. Translated: CASSSDPAGWAEQYF.

The rearrangement uses TRBV7-2 and TRBJ2-7, with D tentatively TRBD2 (5 bases). Trimming took 5 bases from V and 6 from J, leaving 11 bases between them. The length of the CDR3 is 12 residues. Germline CDR1 is SGHTA and CDR2 is FQGNSA. CDR3 DNA: TGTGCCAGCAGCGTCACCCGGGGCGAGCAGTACTTC. Amino acid sequence: CASSVTRGEQYF.

This clone was counted a single time. The V call is TRBV2, the J call TRBJ1-5; D is possibly TRBD1 (5 bases). The CDR3 length is 15 residues. Germline assignment: CDR1 SNHLY and CDR2 FYNNEI. V shed 6 bases and J shed 2 bases, with 14 bases lying between them. This CDR3 is CASRKDTSGNQPQHF. CDR3 coding DNA: TGTGCCAGCAGGAAGGACACATCGGGCAATCAGCCCCAGCATTTT.

The chain recombines TRBV4-2 with TRBJ2-3; D is perhaps TRBD1 (5 bases). The CDR3 extends over 16 amino acids. The germline V gene encodes CDR1 LGHNA and CDR2 YNFKEQ. V lost 4 bases to trimming and J lost 2 bases, with 16 bases between them. Here the CDR3 reads CASSPQWAGATDTQYF. The CDR3 DNA reads TGTGCCAGCAGCCCCCAATGGGCTGGGGCCACAGATACGCAGTATTTT.

The chain uses TRBV27 and TRBJ1-2; no clear D gene. The CDR3 loop spans 15 amino acids. Germline assignment: CDR1 MNHEY and CDR2 SMNVEV (reference sequence). The V gene lost 0 bases and the J gene lost 4 bases, with 12 bases spanning the gap. The chain's CDR3 is CASSLSSQAPYGYTF. For the CDR3, the DNA is TGTGCCAGCAGTTTATCGAGTCAGGCCCCCTATGGCTACACCTTC.

This chain connects TRBV18 to TRBJ2-7; TRBD1 matches 11 bases. Germline trimming cut 1 base from V and 3 bases from J; bases unmatched to any gene: 2. Germline V gene lookup returns CDR1 KGHSH and CDR2 LQKENI. The CDR3 is made up of 15 amino acids. CDR3 loop: CASSPLGQGGYEQYF. The CDR3, as DNA: TGTGCCAGCTCACCACTGGGACAGGGGGGCTACGAGCAGTACTTC.

V gene TRBV30 combines with J gene TRBJ2-7, with a possible D match to TRBD2 (6 bases). CDR3 size: 14 residues. V gave up 0 bases and J gave up 1 base, with 10 bases separating them. From germline, CDR1 is GTSNPN and CDR2 SVGIG (reference sequence). CDR3 amino acids: CAWSVSSASYEQYF. In nucleotides, the CDR3 is TGTGCCTGGAGTGTCTCTAGCGCATCCTACGAGCAGTACTTC.

This clone has only one observation. The chain combines TRBV9 with TRBJ2-3, with TRBD1 matching over 7 bases. This CDR3 comprises 13 residues. In germline, CDR1 is SGDLS, CDR2 YYNGEE. V was clipped by 4 bases and J by 5 bases; unmatched bases: 4. The CDR3 bases are TGTGCCAGCAGCCCCCGGACAGGAGATACGCAGTATTTT. Its protein is CASSPRTGDTQYF.

The rearrangement joins TRBV7-9 to TRBJ1-1, with TRBD1 identical over 10 bases. Per the germline V gene, CDR1 is SEHNR and CDR2 is FQNEAQ (reference sequence). The CDR3 spans 15 residues. Trimming removed 0 bases from V and 7 bases from J; junction bases left unmatched: 5. CDR3 residues: CASSLAGTGVGEAFF. DNA for the CDR3: TGTGCCAGCAGCTTAGCAGGGACAGGGGTTGGTGAAGCTTTCTTT.